This entry lists 28 T cell receptor beta chains sequenced from one sample in a study of blood T cell repertoires in COVID-19. Assay: immunoSEQ multiplex PCR; the TCRdb copy retains only in-frame clones and omits some. The table has about 200,000 clones, 65% to 90% seen once. Specimen: peripheral blood. These receptors were obtained from a woman in her sixties or seventies with COVID-19, enrolled during active disease.

The chain joins TRBV21-1 to TRBJ1-3; TRBD1 reflects the table's D call only, with no check against the DNA. TRBV21-1 is designated a pseudogene. CDR3 size: 16 residues. DNA of the CDR3: TGTGCCAGCAGCAACCCAGGGGGCAATACGGGAAACACCATATATTTT. As protein: CASSNPGGNTGNTIYF.

The chain has TRBV19 and TRBJ1-3; D remains ambiguous. Germline V CDR1 and CDR2: LNHDA, SQIVND (reference sequence). There are 15 residues in the CDR3. With 7 bases removed from V and 2 bases from J, the gap between germline ends came to 15 bases. CDR3 protein: CASTDGDYPGNTIYF. The CDR3 DNA follows: TGTGCCAGTACCGACGGCGACTATCCTGGAAACACCATATATTTT. Supplemented by reference TRBV19 and TRBJ1-3, the full variable domain reads DGGITQSPKYLFRKEGQNVTLSCEQNLNHDAMYWYRQDPGQGLRLIYYSQIVNDFQKGDIAEGYSVSREKKESFPLTVTSAQKNPTAFYLCASTDGDYPGNTIYFGEGSWLTVV.

The chain recombines TRBV5-1 with TRBJ1-3, with D uncertain. The germline CDR1 and CDR2 sequences are SGHRS and YFSETQ. V was pared by 2 bases and J by 0 bases, with 12 bases between. The CDR3 covers 16 residues. The CDR3 coding sequence is TGCGCCAGCAGCTTCAGTTACGGGAACTCTGGAAACACCATATATTTT. It encodes CASSFSYGNSGNTIYF.

The gene calls are TRBV6-2 or TRBV6-3 and TRBJ2-7, with TRBD1 matching 9 bases. There are 17 residues in the CDR3. Germline values: CDR1 MNHEY, CDR2 SVGEGT. The V and J ends lost 3 bases and 2 bases, in that order; junction bases with no gene match: 11. The CDR3 reads CASSYLGYRTGAYEQYF. CDR3 nucleotides: TGTGCCAGCAGTTATCTGGGGTATCGGACAGGGGCCTACGAGCAGTACTTC.

V gene TRBV9 combines with J gene TRBJ1-1; 9 bases map to TRBD1. Trimming at V came to 5 bases and at J to 4 bases, leaving 6 bases not matched to a gene. CDR1 and CDR2 from the germline V gene are SGDLS and YYNGEE. The CDR3 covers 14 residues. This chain's CDR3 is CASSGTGWATEAFF. CDR3 bases: TGTGCCAGCAGTGGGACAGGGTGGGCCACTGAAGCTTTCTTT.

The genes are TRBV4-3 and TRBJ1-2, with TRBD1 matching over 7 bases. The CDR3 runs to 16 residues. V trimming: 0 bases; J trimming: 8 bases; junction bases outside the gene matches: 12. Germline V CDR1 and CDR2: LGHNA, YSLEER. The CDR3 nucleotides are TGCGCCAGCAGCCAAGACTTAGAAGGCAGGGGGTTGGGCTACACCTTC. Its protein product is CASSQDLEGRGLGYTF.

Here the CDR3 reads CASSPGDGKNIQYF. In DNA, the CDR3 is TGTGCCAGCAGCCCAGGGGACGGCAAAAACATTCAGTACTTC. The V call is TRBV7-9, the J call TRBJ2-4; D might be TRBD1 (6 bases). Germline V gene sequence: CDR1 SEHNR, CDR2 FQNEAQ (reference sequence). V lost 5 bases and J lost 3, with 11 bases in between. The CDR3 loop spans 14 amino acids.

The chain joins TRBV5-6 to TRBJ1-3, with D unresolved. Germline V gives CDR1 SGHDT, CDR2 YYEEEE. V gave up 2 bases and J gave up 0 bases, with 9 bases separating them. The CDR3 spans 15 residues. The DNA for the CDR3 is TGTGCCAGCAGCTTCGGTCTTAACTCTGGAAACACCATATATTTT. This sequence encodes CASSFGLNSGNTIYF.

This chain links TRBV7-3 with TRBJ2-1; 9 positions match TRBD2. V gave up 0 bases and J gave up 4 bases; unmatched junction bases: 7. Germline CDR1 and CDR2: SGHTA and FQGTGA. The CDR3 covers 17 residues. The CDR3 protein is CASSLTSGRTVYNEQFF. The DNA for the CDR3 is TGTGCCAGCAGCTTAACTAGCGGGAGAACGGTATACAATGAGCAGTTCTTC. Using reference TRBV7-3 and TRBJ2-1 for the parts outside the CDR3, the full variable domain is GAGVSQTPSNKVTEKGKYVELRCDPISGHTALYWYRQSLGQGPEFLIYFQGTGAADDSGLPNDRFFAVRPEGSVSTLKIQRTERGDSAVYLCASSLTSGRTVYNEQFFGPGTRLTVL.

This rearrangement joins TRBV6-5 to TRBJ2-3; 12 nucleotides agree with TRBD2. CDR1 MNHEY and CDR2 SVGAGI come from the germline V gene. CDR3 size: 15 residues. Trimming removed 8 bases from V and 5 bases from J; junction bases left unmatched: 8. The CDR3 DNA reads as TGTGCCAGCTTACTAGCGGGAGGCCCGCGAGATACGCAGTATTTT. Translation gives CASLLAGGPRDTQYF.

The V and J genes are TRBV27 and TRBJ2-7; 7 nucleotides line up with TRBD1. The CDR3 spans 14 residues. The J segment lost 5 bases and the V segment lost 4 bases, leaving 8 bases of the junction unmatched. Germline V gene data show CDR1 as MNHEY and CDR2 as SMNVEV (reference sequence). The CDR3 bases are TGTGCCAGCAGTTCGACAGGGCTTGAAAACGAGCAGTACTTC. Protein: CASSSTGLENEQYF.

The gene calls are TRBV9 and TRBJ2-7; the match to TRBD1 covers 7 bases. The CDR3 covers 16 residues. Germline V gene data show CDR1 as SGDLS and CDR2 as YYNGEE. The V gene end was trimmed by 3 bases and the J gene end by 1 base; junction bases not matched to a gene: 10. The CDR3, as DNA: TGTGCCAGCAGCGCCACAGGGACAGCCGATTCCTACGAGCAGTACTTC. Protein: CASSATGTADSYEQYF.

The chain employs TRBV7-9 and TRBJ2-1; 7 bases match TRBD2. The CDR3 loop spans 16 amino acids. Germline V gene lookup returns CDR1 SEHNR and CDR2 FQNEAQ (reference sequence). J gave up 4 bases and V 0 bases, and 6 bases lay outside the gene matches. This CDR3 is CASSLAGTTGYNEQFF. CDR3 coding DNA: TGTGCCAGCAGCTTAGCCGGGACTACCGGGTACAATGAGCAGTTCTTC.

This clone was picked up a small number of times. V is TRBV24-1 and J is TRBJ1-5, with unresolved D. Between the trimmed V and J ends, which lost 3 bases and 3 bases, there was a span of 8 bases. The CDR3 runs 14 residues. From germline, CDR1 is KGHDR and CDR2 SFDVKD. The DNA of the CDR3 is TGTGCCACCAGTGATGGCCAAATCAATCAGCCCCAGCATTTT. Translating it yields CATSDGQINQPQHF.

This clone was counted a single time. This rearrangement joins TRBV6-2 or TRBV6-3 to TRBJ1-5; D unclear. V lost 4 bases and J lost 3, with 10 bases in between. The CDR3 is made up of 14 amino acids. Germline CDR1 is MNHEY and CDR2 is SVGEGT. This CDR3 reads CASSFDTHNQPQHF. The CDR3 DNA sequence: TGTGCCAGCAGTTTCGACACCCACAATCAGCCCCAGCATTTT.

The chain uses TRBV27 and TRBJ1-2, with 7 bases aligning to TRBD1. The germline gives CDR1 MNHEY, CDR2 SMNVEV (reference sequence). The V segment lost 1 base and the J segment 3 bases; nucleotides outside the gene matches: 8. The CDR3 loop spans 16 amino acids. The CDR3, as DNA: TGTGCCAGCAGTTTATGGGGAAAGGGGGCGTACTATGGCTACACCTTC. It codes for CASSLWGKGAYYGYTF.

The CDR3 sequence: CASSSDSRLAGAPETQYF. The CDR3 DNA reads TGTGCCAGCAGTTCGGACAGTCGACTAGCGGGGGCCCCAGAGACCCAGTACTTC. V usage is TRBV27 and J usage is TRBJ2-5; 12 positions agree with TRBD2. CDR3 length: 18 amino acids. The germline gives CDR1 MNHEY, CDR2 SMNVEV (reference sequence). Unmatched junction bases numbered 13, after V lost 4 bases and J lost 4 bases.

The rearrangement joins TRBV6-5 to TRBJ2-3, with a tentative D call TRBD2 (5 bases). CDR3 size: 14 residues. The germline V gene encodes CDR1 MNHEY and CDR2 SVGAGI. V lost 8 bases and J 4 bases, leaving 16 bases between the germline ends. In nucleotides, the CDR3 is TGTGCCAGCCTATCCGCACGGACTTCAGATACGCAGTATTTT. Its translation is CASLSARTSDTQYF.

This rearrangement joins TRBV2 to TRBJ1-2; 7 bases match TRBD1. Germline CDR1 and CDR2: SNHLY and FYNNEI. V trimming: 6 bases; J trimming: 4 bases; junction bases outside the gene matches: 11. The length of the CDR3 is 15 residues. The CDR3 protein is CASSPGDRAGYGYTF. The DNA for the CDR3 is TGTGCCAGCAGCCCCGGCGACAGGGCGGGCTATGGCTACACCTTC.

The chain employs TRBV6-2 or TRBV6-3 and TRBJ2-5, with D maybe TRBD2 (6 bases). CDR3 length equals 14 residues. Germline CDR1 MNHEY, CDR2 SVGEGT. V was clipped by 1 base and J by 5 bases, with 11 bases between them. CDR3 DNA sequence: TGTGCCAGCAGTTACTACCGCGGAGGGGAGACCCAGTACTTC. This translates into CASSYYRGGETQYF.

The chain combines TRBV2 with TRBJ2-3; 11 bases map to TRBD2. Germline V gene lookup returns CDR1 SNHLY and CDR2 FYNNEI. Trimming took 6 bases from V and 2 from J; bases not matched to a gene: 4. This CDR3 is 15 amino acids long. The DNA of the CDR3 is TGTGCCAGCAGAACTAGCGGGGGATTCACAGATACGCAGTATTTT. This encodes CASRTSGGFTDTQYF. Complete variable domain (other parts from reference TRBV2 and TRBJ2-3): EPEVTQTPSHQVTQMGQEVILRCVPISNHLYFYWYRQILGQKVEFLVSFYNNEISEKSEIFDDQFSVERPDGSNFTLKIRSTKLEDSAMYFCASRTSGGFTDTQYFGPGTRLTVL.

The chain joins TRBV29-1 to TRBJ2-5, with TRBD1 matching 10 bases. CDR1 and CDR2 (germline): SQVTM, ANQGSEA. V was clipped by 4 bases and J by 5 bases; unmatched bases: 10. The CDR3 has 15 residues. CDR3 DNA sequence: TGCAGCGTTGGGGGGACAGGGGTCATGGGGGAGACCCAGTACTTC. Protein: CSVGGTGVMGETQYF.

This sequence joins TRBV14 and TRBJ1-3; D may be TRBD1 (5 bases). Looked up from germline, CDR1 is SGHDN and CDR2 is FVKESK. V shed 4 bases and J shed 2 bases, with 15 bases lying between them. The CDR3 extends over 16 amino acids. The CDR3 loop reads CASSRSGLSTGNTIYF. CDR3 DNA sequence: TGTGCCAGCAGCCGATCAGGGCTCTCCACTGGAAACACCATATATTTT.

A remark on this clone: Mismatch with germline at one junction end may stem from a read error. The chain couples TRBV7-7 to TRBJ2-2; 7 bases map to TRBD2. Germline CDR1 reads SSHAT; CDR2 reads FNYEAQ (reference sequence). The CDR3 runs 15 residues. This CDR3 reads CASSRLATNTGELFF. As DNA, the CDR3 is TGTGCTAGCAGCCGACTAGCAACGAACACCGGGGAGCTGTTTTTT.

V gene TRBV11-3 combines with J gene TRBJ1-6; D unclear. CDR3 length: 16 residues. Trimming took 2 bases from V and 3 from J, leaving 11 bases between them. Germline values: CDR1 SGHNT, CDR2 YENEEA. The CDR3 loop is CASSLTPELYNSPLHF. CDR3 sequence (DNA): TGTGCCAGCAGCTTAACCCCGGAGCTCTATAATTCACCCCTCCACTTT.

Remarks on this clone: Germline is not matched at one junction end, which may reflect a read error. V is TRBV7-7 and J is TRBJ2-5; 7 bases are a match to TRBD2. The CDR3 totals 18 residues. Germline lookup yields CDR1 SSHAT and CDR2 FNYEAQ (reference sequence). The CDR3 DNA follows: TGTGCTAGCAGCTTAGGGGTTTTTGGCGGGAGCCAACAAGAGACCCAGTACTTC. It yields the protein CASSLGVFGGSQQETQYF.

Only a few counts were recorded for this clone. The CDR3: CASSSGTGGYEQYF. The CDR3 DNA follows: TGTGCCAGCTCCTCCGGGACAGGGGGCTACGAGCAGTACTTC. The chain joins TRBV2 to TRBJ2-7, with 11 bases aligning to TRBD1. The CDR3 has 14 residues. Germline V gene lookup returns CDR1 SNHLY and CDR2 FYNNEI. V lost 8 bases and J lost 3; bases outside the gene matches: 6.

The chain uses TRBV18 and TRBJ1-3; D might be TRBD1 (6 bases). The CDR3 is made up of 19 amino acids. The V end was cut by 3 bases, the J end by 0 bases, with 21 bases between. Germline V gives CDR1 KGHSH, CDR2 LQKENI. The CDR3 sequence: CASSPFGQGRLPSGNTIYF. CDR3 DNA sequence: TGTGCCAGCTCACCTTTTGGCCAGGGGCGGCTCCCCTCTGGAAACACCATATATTTT. Variable domain in full (rest from reference TRBV18 and TRBJ1-3): NAGVMQNPRHLVRRRGQEARLRCSPMKGHSHVYWYRQLPEEGLKFMVYLQKENIIDESGMPKERFSAEFPKEGPSILRIQQVVRGDSAAYFCASSPFGQGRLPSGNTIYFGEGSWLTVV.